A selection of T cell receptor beta chains follows, all from one sample in a study of post-analysis software for immune sequencing data. One entry per CDR3 protein results from TCRdb running MiXCR on the PCR reads. Among roughly 650,000 distinct CDR3 sequences listed, around 64% were seen once. Sample: blood. Every receptor here comes from a girl aged 2 to 9 with multiple sclerosis. Each CDR3 is given with its conserved first and last residue. A D gene is named only where the DNA matches it firmly. Size is omitted from some rows. Given values are once, few, many or a class for expanded clones.

j_call: TRBJ2-1; clone_size: -; d_call: TRBD2; v_call: TRBV2; cdr3_nt: TGTGCCAGCAGTGAATGGTCGACTAGCGGGGGGCCATTGTACAATGAGCAGTTCTTC; cdr3_aa: CASSEWSTSGGPLYNEQFF
j_call: TRBJ1-6; clone_size: -; d_call: -; v_call: TRBV5-1; cdr3_nt: TGCGCCAGCAGCCCTTGGGGTGACAGCAGTAATTCACCCCTCCACTTT; cdr3_aa: CASSPWGDSSNSPLHF
j_call: TRBJ2-6; clone_size: -; d_call: -; v_call: TRBV25-1; cdr3_nt: TGTGCCAGCAGTGATACACTCTCGGACTCTGGGGCCAACGTCCTGACTTTC; cdr3_aa: CASSDTLSDSGANVLTF
j_call: TRBJ2-3; clone_size: few; d_call: TRBD2; v_call: TRBV12-3/TRBV12-4; cdr3_nt: TGTGCCAGCAGTCCCCAACTAGCGGGTATTAGCACAGATACGGAGTATTTT; cdr3_aa: CASSPQLAGISTDTEYF
j_call: TRBJ2-1; clone_size: few; d_call: TRBD2; v_call: TRBV29-1; cdr3_nt: TGCAGCGTTTTCAGCGGGAACTCCTACAATGAGCAGTTCTTC; cdr3_aa: CSVFSGNSYNEQFF
j_call: TRBJ1-2; clone_size: -; d_call: -; v_call: TRBV6-5; cdr3_nt: TGTGCCAGCAGCCCCTGGACAGACAACTATGGCTACACCTTC; cdr3_aa: CASSPWTDNYGYTF
j_call: TRBJ2-1; clone_size: -; d_call: -; v_call: TRBV7-2; cdr3_nt: TGTGCCAGCAGCTCCCTCGGCGACTTCGGCTACAATGAGCAGTTCTTC; cdr3_aa: CASSSLGDFGYNEQFF
j_call: TRBJ2-1; clone_size: -; d_call: TRBD2; v_call: TRBV24-1; cdr3_nt: TGTGCCACCAGTGATAATAGCGGGGGGAAGAACAATGAGCAGTTCTTC; cdr3_aa: CATSDNSGGKNNEQFF
j_call: TRBJ2-5; clone_size: -; d_call: TRBD2; v_call: TRBV18; cdr3_nt: TGTGCCAGCTCACTCCAGGTTGCGGGAGATTCCGAGACCCAGTACTTC; cdr3_aa: CASSLQVAGDSETQYF
j_call: TRBJ1-2; clone_size: -; d_call: TRBD1; v_call: TRBV12-3/TRBV12-4; cdr3_nt: TGTGCCAGCACCGAGGCGCCCGACAGGGATGGCTACACCTTC; cdr3_aa: CASTEAPDRDGYTF
j_call: TRBJ2-7; clone_size: many; d_call: TRBD2; v_call: TRBV29-1; cdr3_nt: TGCAGGGGGACTAGCGGGGTCTCCTACGAGCAGTACTTC; cdr3_aa: CRGTSGVSYEQYF
j_call: TRBJ2-3; clone_size: once; d_call: -; v_call: TRBV24-1; cdr3_nt: TGTGCCACCAGTGATGCCACGATACGGGATACGCAGTATTTT; cdr3_aa: CATSDATIRDTQYF
j_call: TRBJ1-2; clone_size: -; d_call: TRBD1; v_call: TRBV12-3/TRBV12-4; cdr3_nt: TGTGCCAGCAGTAACACAGGGGATGGCTACACCTTC; cdr3_aa: CASSNTGDGYTF
j_call: TRBJ2-4; clone_size: -; d_call: TRBD2; v_call: TRBV5-6; cdr3_nt: TGTGCCAGCAGCCCTGGCGGCGGGGGGGTAGCCAAAAACATTCAGTACTTC; cdr3_aa: CASSPGGGGVAKNIQYF
j_call: TRBJ1-1; clone_size: few; d_call: -; v_call: TRBV29-1; cdr3_nt: TGCAGCGTTGAGTGGTGGAGATCGCGAGACACTGAAGCTTTCTTT; cdr3_aa: CSVEWWRSRDTEAFF
j_call: TRBJ2-3; clone_size: -; d_call: TRBD2; v_call: TRBV6-4; cdr3_nt: TGTGCCAGCAGTCCCGAGTCGGGCGGGGGGGCTGAGTATTTT; cdr3_aa: CASSPESGGGAEYF
j_call: TRBJ2-3; clone_size: -; d_call: -; v_call: TRBV7-2; cdr3_nt: TGTGCCAGCAGCGCCTCCCCCGATACGCAGTATTTT; cdr3_aa: CASSASPDTQYF
j_call: TRBJ2-1; clone_size: few; d_call: -; v_call: TRBV24-1; cdr3_nt: TGTGCCGTCCTTATGCCCTACAATGAGCAGTTCTTC; cdr3_aa: CAVLMPYNEQFF
j_call: TRBJ2-3; clone_size: few; d_call: -; v_call: TRBV5-1; cdr3_nt: TGCGCCAGCTGTTTAGGGGAGAGTGGGCATACGCAGTATTTT; cdr3_aa: CASCLGESGHTQYF
j_call: TRBJ2-7; clone_size: few; d_call: TRBD2; v_call: TRBV2; cdr3_nt: TGTGCCACCGACGACAGAGATGGGACTAGCGGGAGGGACGAGCAGTACTTC; cdr3_aa: CATDDRDGTSGRDEQYF
j_call: TRBJ2-3; clone_size: -; d_call: TRBD2; v_call: TRBV29-1; cdr3_nt: TGCAGCGTTTTTGAGCCCGGGACTAGCGGGGGGGCAGATACGCAGTATTTT; cdr3_aa: CSVFEPGTSGGADTQYF
j_call: TRBJ1-5; clone_size: -; d_call: TRBD1; v_call: TRBV20-1; cdr3_nt: TGCAGTGCTAGTTCAGGGGGAAGCAATCAGCCCCAGCATTTT; cdr3_aa: CSASSGGSNQPQHF
j_call: TRBJ2-1; clone_size: -; d_call: -; v_call: TRBV7-8; cdr3_nt: TGTGCCAGCAGCTTAGAACTCAATTCAGAGCAGTTCTTC; cdr3_aa: CASSLELNSEQFF